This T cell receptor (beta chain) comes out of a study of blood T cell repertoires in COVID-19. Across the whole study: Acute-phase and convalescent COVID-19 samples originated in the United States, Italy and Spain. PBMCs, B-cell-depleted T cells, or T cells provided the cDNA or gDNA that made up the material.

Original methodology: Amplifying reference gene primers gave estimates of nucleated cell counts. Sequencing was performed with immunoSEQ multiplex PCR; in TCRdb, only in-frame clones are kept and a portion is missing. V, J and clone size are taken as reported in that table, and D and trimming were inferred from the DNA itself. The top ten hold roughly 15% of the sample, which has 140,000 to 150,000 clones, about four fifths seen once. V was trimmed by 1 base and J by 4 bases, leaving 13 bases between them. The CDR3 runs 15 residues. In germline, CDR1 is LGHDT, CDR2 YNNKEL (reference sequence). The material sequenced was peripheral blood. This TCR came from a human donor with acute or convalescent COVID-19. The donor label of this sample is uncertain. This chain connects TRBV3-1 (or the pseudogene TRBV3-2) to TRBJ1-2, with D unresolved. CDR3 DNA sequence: TGTGCCAGCAGCCAAGCCCCAAATACCGGCTATGGCTACACCTTC. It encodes CASSQAPNTGYGYTF.